The 31 T cell receptor beta chains presented below share a single source sample, sequenced in a study of graft-versus-host responses after intestinal transplantation. Sequencing was performed with immunoSEQ multiplex PCR; in TCRdb, only in-frame clones are kept and a portion is missing. The table records approximately 58,000 clones, around 90% of them present only once. Sequenced material: PBMCs, taken less than 130 days after intestinal transplantation. The receptors come from a human patient who received an intestinal transplant, so some T cells may come from the graft donor.

This clone has only one observation. The gene calls are TRBV6-1 and TRBJ1-6, with TRBD1 identical over 10 bases. CDR1 and CDR2 (germline): MNHNS, SASEGT. Germline trimming cut 5 bases from V and 10 bases from J; bases unmatched to any gene: 8. The CDR3 spans 15 residues. DNA for the CDR3: TGTGCCAGCAGTTTGGGACAGGGGTACAGATCACCCCTCCACTTT. Its protein product is CASSLGQGYRSPLHF.

V usage is TRBV9 and J usage is TRBJ1-6, with D uncertain. The CDR3 loop spans 18 amino acids. Trimming removed 0 bases at V and 7 bases at J, with 20 bases between. Germline-derived CDR1 and CDR2 are SGDLS and YYNGEE. CDR3 nucleotides: TGTGCCAGCAGCGTAGGCCCTGGCGGGTCCGGTAACAATTCACCCCTCCACTTT. It yields the protein CASSVGPGGSGNNSPLHF.

Points on this clone: At one of its ends the junction is not consistent with the germline gene, which may arise from a read error. The V gene is TRBV29-1, the J gene TRBJ1-1; TRBD1 might be the D (5 bases). The CDR3 sequence is 16 residues long. Germline V gives CDR1 SQVTM, CDR2 ANQGSEA. CDR3 bases: TGCAGCGTTGAAGATCGGGCAGGGCATATGAACCCTGAAGCTTTCTTT. Residues: CSVEDRAGHMNPEAFF.

In its sample, this clone was seen once. The rearrangement links TRBV5-1 to TRBJ2-4, with TRBD1 matching 8 bases. Germline CDR1 SGHRS, CDR2 YFSETQ. The length of the CDR3 is 13 residues. The trim removed 5 bases at V and 8 bases at J, leaving 6 bases unmatched. CDR3 region: CASSEQGVDIQYF. The CDR3 DNA reads as TGCGCCAGCAGTGAACAGGGGGTCGACATTCAGTACTTC.

This chain connects TRBV5-1 to TRBJ2-1; D is undetermined. CDR1 is SGHRS, CDR2 YFSETQ, per germline. Trimming left V 0 bases short and J 6 bases short, with 10 bases between. The CDR3 runs to 14 residues. The CDR3 loop is CASSLVAVSNEQFF. In DNA, the CDR3 is TGCGCCAGCAGCTTGGTGGCGGTCTCCAATGAGCAGTTCTTC.

The CDR3 DNA sequence: TGTGCCAGCAGGCTGTCTAGCACAGATACGCAGTATTTT. It translates to CASRLSSTDTQYF. The rearrangement joins TRBV28 to TRBJ2-3; unclear D gene. Trimming took off 6 bases at V and 0 bases at J, with 7 bases between the two ends. Germline V gives CDR1 MDHEN, CDR2 SYDVKM. The CDR3 has 13 amino acids.

In its sample, this clone was seen once. This chain links TRBV7-9 with TRBJ2-7; maybe TRBD1 (6 bases). The CDR3 runs 14 residues. Looked up from germline, CDR1 is SEHNR and CDR2 is FQNEAQ (reference sequence). Trimming cost V 6 bases and J 3 bases, with 15 bases left between them. DNA of the CDR3: TGTGCCAGCAGTCCTCGACAGGCGTACTACGAGCAGTACTTC. Translated, it gives CASSPRQAYYEQYF.

The V call is TRBV27, the J call TRBJ1-1; perhaps TRBD1 as D (5 bases). CDR3 length equals 13 residues. Trimming took off 0 bases at V and 11 bases at J, with 13 bases between the two ends. Germline V gives CDR1 MNHEY, CDR2 SMNVEV (reference sequence). The CDR3 reads CASSLSMGLLAFF. CDR3 in DNA: TGTGCCAGCAGTTTATCGATGGGACTTTTGGCTTTCTTT.

V usage is TRBV5-1 and J usage is TRBJ1-4; D not resolved. The CDR3 consists of 16 residues. The V gene lost 4 bases and the J gene lost 0 bases, with 13 bases spanning the gap. Germline V CDR1 and CDR2: SGHRS, YFSETQ. CDR3 residues: CASSLRGAPTNEKLFF. The CDR3 DNA sequence: TGCGCCAGCAGCCTACGGGGAGCTCCAACTAATGAAAAACTGTTTTTT.

This chain joins TRBV5-1 and TRBJ2-2; D possibly corresponds to TRBD1 (5 bases). Trimming took off 0 bases at V and 4 bases at J, with 10 bases between the two ends. The V gene's germline CDR1 is SGHRS and CDR2 YFSETQ. This CDR3 is 15 amino acids long. The CDR3 loop reads CASSLEGVRTGELFF. The CDR3 DNA follows: TGCGCCAGCAGCTTGGAAGGGGTTCGCACCGGGGAGCTGTTTTTT.

CDR3 coding DNA: TGTGCCAGCAGGTCAAAATGGTCGGGGACAGGGGAATGGGATGAGCAGTTCTTC. Protein sequence: CASRSKWSGTGEWDEQFF. V usage is TRBV28 and J usage is TRBJ2-1; 10 bases align to TRBD1. This CDR3 is built from 18 residues. V shed 6 bases and J 8 bases; nucleotides not matched to a gene: 19. In germline, CDR1 is MDHEN, CDR2 SYDVKM.

This clone was found once. In nucleotides, the CDR3 is TGTGCCAGCAGCCCTCAGGAGACCCAGTACTTC. As protein: CASSPQETQYF. The rearrangement joins TRBV5-7 to TRBJ2-5, with D hard to call. TRBV5-7 is placed among ORFs of uncertain function. V gave up 4 bases and J gave up 5 bases, with 6 bases separating them. The length of the CDR3 is 11 residues.

The CDR3, as DNA: TGTGCCAGCAGTTTAACCGACCTGGACAGCCGCTCCTACGAGCAGTACTTC. Its translation is CASSLTDLDSRSYEQYF. The gene calls are TRBV28 and TRBJ2-7, with a possible D match to TRBD1 (6 bases). The CDR3 length is 17 residues. Between the trimmed V and J ends, which lost 2 bases and 0 bases, there was a span of 17 bases. CDR1 and CDR2 from the germline V gene are MDHEN and SYDVKM.

The chain joins TRBV28 to TRBJ2-7; D is ambiguous. The CDR3 totals 14 residues. The V end was cut by 0 bases, the J end by 6 bases, with 12 bases between. Germline lookup yields CDR1 MDHEN and CDR2 SYDVKM. CDR3 in DNA: TGTGCCAGCAGTTTATGGCCGACCTTTCGCGAGCAGTACTTC. Translation gives CASSLWPTFREQYF.

The CDR3 DNA sequence: TGTGCCAGCAGTGATCCAGGGGGACCCACAGATACGCAGTATTTT. Amino acids: CASSDPGGPTDTQYF. The chain joins TRBV6-1 to TRBJ2-3; 7 nucleotides line up with TRBD1. Unmatched junction bases numbered 5, after V lost 3 bases and J lost 2 bases. Germline V gene sequence: CDR1 MNHNS, CDR2 SASEGT. This CDR3 is 15 amino acids long.

This clone showed up just once. The genes are TRBV19 and TRBJ1-5; no clear D gene. CDR3 length equals 14 residues. V lost 1 base and J lost 0, with 4 bases in between. Germline CDR1 and CDR2: LNHDA and SQIVND (reference sequence). The chain's CDR3 is CASSIGVSNQPQHF. As DNA, the CDR3 is TGTGCCAGTAGTATAGGGGTTAGCAATCAGCCCCAGCATTTT. Complete variable domain (other parts from reference TRBV19 and TRBJ1-5): DGGITQSPKYLFRKEGQNVTLSCEQNLNHDAMYWYRQDPGQGLRLIYYSQIVNDFQKGDIAEGYSVSREKKESFPLTVTSAQKNPTAFYLCASSIGVSNQPQHFGDGTRLSIL.

V gene TRBV6-1 combines with J gene TRBJ2-3; possible D gene TRBD1, 7 bases. Germline V CDR1 and CDR2: MNHNS, SASEGT. CDR3 length equals 13 residues. V lost 10 bases and J lost 5, with 16 bases in between. CDR3 amino acids: CATPGGLVDTQYF. Here the CDR3 DNA reads TGTGCCACCCCAGGGGGGCTGGTAGATACGCAGTATTTT.

CDR3 amino acids: CARPFTGIETQYF. The CDR3 coding sequence is TGCGCCAGACCTTTCACAGGTATAGAGACCCAGTACTTC. The chain combines TRBV10-1 with TRBJ2-5, with D perhaps matching TRBD1 (5 bases). The germline CDR1 and CDR2 sequences are WNHNN and SYGVQD (reference sequence). The germline V and J ends were trimmed by 9 bases and 4 bases, with 15 bases remaining between them. The CDR3 loop spans 13 amino acids.

V usage is TRBV27 and J usage is TRBJ2-5; unclear D gene. The CDR3 consists of 15 residues. Germline CDR1 MNHEY, CDR2 SMNVEV (reference sequence). The V gene lost 10 bases and the J gene lost 2 bases, with 20 bases spanning the gap. The CDR3 bases are TGTGCCACCTCACTTTGGGCAGGACCACAAGAGACCCAGTACTTC. Residues: CATSLWAGPQETQYF.

Notes on this clone: One end of the junction is discordant with germline, which a read error may explain. The chain employs TRBV20-1 and TRBJ2-5, with D unclear. Germline-derived CDR1 and CDR2 are DFQATT and SNEGSKA (reference sequence). The CDR3 totals 10 residues. CDR3 DNA sequence: TGCAGTGCAAAAAAAGAGACCCGGTACTTC. Amino acids: CSAKKETRYF.

V and J are TRBV7-6 and TRBJ2-5; TRBD2 aligns across 14 bases. CDR1 and CDR2 from the germline V gene are SGHVS and FNYEAQ. The CDR3 loop spans 15 amino acids. Trimming at V came to 1 base and at J to 5 bases, leaving 0 bases not matched to a gene. This chain's CDR3 is CASSLGLAGGETQYF. DNA of the CDR3: TGTGCCAGCAGCTTAGGACTAGCGGGAGGGGAGACCCAGTACTTC.

This clone was detected only once. The J gene is TRBJ2-1, the V gene TRBV5-5; the D is unclear. The V end was cut by 0 bases, the J end by 7 bases, with 5 bases between. This CDR3 region has 12 residues. Germline V lookup: CDR1 SGHKS, CDR2 YYEKEE (reference sequence). CDR3 in amino acids: CASSLATNEQFF. The DNA for the CDR3 is TGTGCCAGCAGCTTGGCTACGAATGAGCAGTTCTTC.

The chain is built from TRBV19 and TRBJ1-1; 11 bases are shared with TRBD1. Germline CDR1 reads LNHDA; CDR2 reads SQIVND (reference sequence). The CDR3 runs to 16 residues. V lost 4 bases to trimming and J lost 1 base; unmatched junction nucleotides: 5. CDR3 sequence: CASSTSGTGGNTEAFF. In nucleotides, the CDR3 is TGTGCCAGTAGTACTTCCGGGACAGGGGGGAACACTGAAGCTTTCTTT.

The chain employs TRBV25-1 and TRBJ1-4; 9 nucleotides line up with TRBD1. The germline V gene encodes CDR1 MGHDK and CDR2 SYGVNS. Trimming cost V 2 bases and J 5 bases; bases outside gene matches: 3. The CDR3 consists of 15 residues. DNA of the CDR3: TGTGCCAGCAGTGAAGGGGGGACAGGGAATGAAAAACTGTTTTTT. Protein: CASSEGGTGNEKLFF.

The J gene is TRBJ2-3, the V gene TRBV6-1; 12 nucleotides match TRBD2. The CDR3 covers 18 residues. J was trimmed by 5 bases and V by 3 bases; bases with no gene match: 12. Germline V gives CDR1 MNHNS, CDR2 SASEGT. CDR3 loop: CASSDPSGGAGYRDTQYF. The CDR3, as DNA: TGTGCCAGCAGTGACCCTAGCGGGGGGGCCGGTTACAGAGATACGCAGTATTTT.

This clone is classed as large. The chain joins TRBV4-1 to TRBJ1-2, with D maybe TRBD1 (6 bases). Trimming left V 0 bases short and J 7 bases short, with 15 bases between. The V gene's germline CDR1 is MGHRA and CDR2 YSYEKL. The CDR3 is made up of 15 amino acids. For the CDR3, the DNA is TGCGCCAGCAGCCAAGACGGGGGGCTACAGCGTGGCTACACCTTC. Protein product: CASSQDGGLQRGYTF.

The rearrangement uses TRBV19 and TRBJ2-5, with 13 positions matching TRBD2. V was clipped by 1 base and J by 5 bases; unmatched bases: 16. CDR3 length: 20 amino acids. In germline, CDR1 is LNHDA, CDR2 SQIVND (reference sequence). The CDR3 spells CASSIVFTGTSGVGEETQYF. The CDR3 DNA sequence: TGTGCCAGTAGTATAGTCTTCACCGGGACTAGCGGGGTAGGAGAGGAGACCCAGTACTTC.

This chain uses TRBV7-2 with TRBJ2-3; 10 bases align to TRBD2. Germline V gene data show CDR1 as SGHTA and CDR2 as FQGNSA. This CDR3 contains 17 residues. V shed 4 bases and J 2 bases; nucleotides not matched to a gene: 9. The DNA of the CDR3 is TGTGCCAGCAGCTGGCGGAATAGCGGGGGGATCACAGATACGCAGTATTTT. Its translation is CASSWRNSGGITDTQYF.

This chain links TRBV5-4 with TRBJ2-5, with 11 bases lining up with TRBD2. CDR1 is SGHNT and CDR2 is YYREEE in the germline V gene (reference sequence). The CDR3 is made up of 18 amino acids. J gave up 5 bases and V 1 base, and 13 bases lay outside the gene matches. The CDR3 loop reads CASSLMASLAGVEETQYF. The CDR3 bases are TGTGCCAGCAGCTTGATGGCCTCACTAGCGGGGGTGGAGGAGACCCAGTACTTC.

This CDR3 is CASSYGRGSEQYF. The CDR3 region has the DNA TGTGCCAGCAGTTATGGTAGGGGAAGCGAGCAGTACTTC. The J gene is TRBJ2-7, the V gene TRBV27, with D possibly being TRBD1 (5 bases). Trimming cost V 4 bases and J 6 bases, with 13 bases left between them. Germline V gene sequence: CDR1 MNHEY, CDR2 SMNVEV (reference sequence). CDR3 length: 13 amino acids.

The chain uses TRBV4-1 and TRBJ2-7; 10 bases match TRBD2. Unmatched junction bases numbered 5, after V lost 2 bases and J lost 1 base. This CDR3 region has 16 residues. Per germline, CDR1 MGHRA and CDR2 YSYEKL. The CDR3 DNA reads TGCGCCAGCAGCCAATCGACTAGCGGGTATTCCTACGAGCAGTACTTC. Its translation is CASSQSTSGYSYEQYF.